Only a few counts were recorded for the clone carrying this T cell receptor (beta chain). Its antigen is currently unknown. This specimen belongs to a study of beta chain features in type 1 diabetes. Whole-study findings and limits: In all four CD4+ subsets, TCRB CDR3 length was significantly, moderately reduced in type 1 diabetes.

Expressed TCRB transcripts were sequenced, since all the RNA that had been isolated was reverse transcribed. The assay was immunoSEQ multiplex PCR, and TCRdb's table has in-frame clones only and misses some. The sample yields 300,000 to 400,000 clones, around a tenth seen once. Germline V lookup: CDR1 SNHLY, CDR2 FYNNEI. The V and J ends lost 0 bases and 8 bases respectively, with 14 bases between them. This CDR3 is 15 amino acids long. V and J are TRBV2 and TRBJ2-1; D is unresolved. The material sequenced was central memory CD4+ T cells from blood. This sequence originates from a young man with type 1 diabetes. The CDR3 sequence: CASSEATALFYEQFF. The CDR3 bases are TGTGCCAGCAGTGAAGCGACGGCCCTTTTTTATGAGCAGTTCTTC.